This TCR beta chain was sequenced during a study of T-cell reconstitution after alpha-beta-depleted transplantation in children. This clonotype was observed a handful of times. Preparation of the TCRbeta library used unique molecular identifiers. TCRdb passed the PCR reads through MiXCR, listing each CDR3 protein once. This sample has around 370,000 distinct CDR3 sequences, with about a tenth found just once. Source: PBMCs from the stem cell graft donor, taken from the stem cell graft. The receptor was derived from a human donor who donated a stem cell graft to a child with acute lymphoblastic leukemia.

The CDR3 sequence: CASSLDYRKGDTQYF. In nucleotides, the CDR3 is TGCGCCAGCAGCCTGGACTACCGTAAGGGGGATACGCAGTATTTT. The J gene is TRBJ2-3, the V gene TRBV5-1; maybe TRBD2 (6 bases). Germline assignment: CDR1 SGHRS and CDR2 YFSETQ. V lost 4 bases and J 6 bases, leaving 18 bases between the germline ends. The CDR3 loop spans 15 amino acids.